The sequence of this T cell receptor beta chain was determined in a study of cytomegalovirus exposure and HLA in healthy donors. The study, taken as a whole, reports: Cytomegalovirus association was assigned to 150 to 200 TCR beta chains.

J was trimmed by 0 bases and V by 1 base; bases with no gene match: 1. CDR3 length: 15 amino acids. In germline, CDR1 is SNHLY, CDR2 FYNNEI. As for this clone: The antigen is unknown.

Some clones are missing from TCRdb's copy, which holds only in-frame ones; the method was immunoSEQ multiplex PCR. The data show roughly 50,000 clones, with around 93% seen just once and 1.7% held by the top ten. The TCR originated in a woman aged 18 to 35 in good health and CMV-seropositive. The chain combines TRBV2 with TRBJ1-1; 8 bases match TRBD1. Sequenced material: PBMCs. CDR3 nucleotides: TGTGCCAGCAGTGAAGAGGGACAGGTGAACACTGAAGCTTTCTTT. Translated: CASSEEGQVNTEAFF.